This T cell receptor beta chain originates from a study of Graves' ophthalmopathy and Graves' hyperthyroidism. The TCR beta CDR3 regions underwent amplification from RNA transcripts. First-round RT-PCR used HTBI primers; second-round multiplex PCR followed. TCRdb analysed the multiplex PCR reads with MiXCR anew, one entry per CDR3 protein. The table lists around 590,000 distinct CDR3 sequences, approximately 35% of them singletons. The V segment lost 5 bases and the J segment 9 bases; nucleotides outside the gene matches: 11. The CDR3 is 17 residues long. CDR1 and CDR2 (germline): MNHEY, SVGAGI. This clonotype was recorded at least ten times.

The chain is built from TRBV6-5 and TRBJ1-6, with 12 bases that match TRBD1. The sequenced sample consisted of peripheral blood or thyroid tissue (not recorded which). The TCR sequence derives from an adult man with Graves' hyperthyroidism. This chain's CDR3 is CASSTSGQGAKSSPLHF. DNA of the CDR3: TGTGCCAGCAGTACCTCGGGACAGGGGGCAAAATCTTCACCCCTCCACTTT.